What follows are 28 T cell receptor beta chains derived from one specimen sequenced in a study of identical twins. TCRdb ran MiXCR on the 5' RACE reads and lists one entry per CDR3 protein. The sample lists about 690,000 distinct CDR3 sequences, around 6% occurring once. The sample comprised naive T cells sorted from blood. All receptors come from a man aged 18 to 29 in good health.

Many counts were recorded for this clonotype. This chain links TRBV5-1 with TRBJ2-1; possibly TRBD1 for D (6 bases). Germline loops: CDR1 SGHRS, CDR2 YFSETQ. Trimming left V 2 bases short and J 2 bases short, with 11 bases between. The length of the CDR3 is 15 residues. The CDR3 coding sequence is TGCGCCAGCAGCTTCGGACAGCTCCCCTACAATGAGCAGTTCTTC. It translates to CASSFGQLPYNEQFF. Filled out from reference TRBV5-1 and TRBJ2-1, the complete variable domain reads KAGVTQTPRYLIKTRGQQVTLSCSPISGHRSVSWYQQTPGQGLQFLFEYFSETQRNKGNFPGRFSGRQFSNSRSEMNVSTLELGDSALYLCASSFGQLPYNEQFFGPGTRLTVL.

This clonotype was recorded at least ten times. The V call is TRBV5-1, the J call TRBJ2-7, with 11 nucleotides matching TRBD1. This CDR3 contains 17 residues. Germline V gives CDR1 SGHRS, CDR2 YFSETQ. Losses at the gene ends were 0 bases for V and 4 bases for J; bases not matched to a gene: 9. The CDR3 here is CASSLAENRDRGYEQYF. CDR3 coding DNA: TGCGCCAGCAGCTTGGCCGAGAATCGGGACAGGGGGTACGAGCAGTACTTC.

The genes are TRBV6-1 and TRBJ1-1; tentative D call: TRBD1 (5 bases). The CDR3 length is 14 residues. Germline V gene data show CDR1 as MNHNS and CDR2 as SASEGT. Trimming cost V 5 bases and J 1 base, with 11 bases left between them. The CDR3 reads CASSPRTKNTEAFF. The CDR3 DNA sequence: TGTGCCAGCAGTCCAAGGACAAAGAACACTGAAGCTTTCTTT.

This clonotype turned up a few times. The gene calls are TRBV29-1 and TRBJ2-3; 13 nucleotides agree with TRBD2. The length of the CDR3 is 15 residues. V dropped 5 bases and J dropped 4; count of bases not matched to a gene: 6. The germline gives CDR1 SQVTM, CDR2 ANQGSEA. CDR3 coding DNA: TGCAGCGTTCCTCGGACTAGCGGGAGCCCAGATACGCAGTATTTT. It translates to CSVPRTSGSPDTQYF.

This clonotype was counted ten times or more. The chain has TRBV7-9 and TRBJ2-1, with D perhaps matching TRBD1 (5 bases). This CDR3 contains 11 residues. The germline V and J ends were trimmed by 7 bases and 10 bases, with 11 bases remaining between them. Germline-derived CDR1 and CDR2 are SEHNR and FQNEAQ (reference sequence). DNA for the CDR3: TGTGCCAGCACCTCAGGGCAGGAGCAGTTCTTC. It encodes CASTSGQEQFF.

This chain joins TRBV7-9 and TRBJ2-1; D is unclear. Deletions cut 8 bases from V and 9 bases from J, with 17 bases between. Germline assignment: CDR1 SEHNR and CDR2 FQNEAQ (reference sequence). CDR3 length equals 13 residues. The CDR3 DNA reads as TGTGCCAGCTTAGGCCAGGCCAAGCGTGAGCAGTTCTTC. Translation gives CASLGQAKREQFF.

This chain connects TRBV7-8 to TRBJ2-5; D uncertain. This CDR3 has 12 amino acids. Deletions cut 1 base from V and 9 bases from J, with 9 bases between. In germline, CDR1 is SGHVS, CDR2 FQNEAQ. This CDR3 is CASSLDTVAQYF. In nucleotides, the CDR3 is TGTGCCAGCAGCTTAGACACGGTTGCCCAGTACTTC.

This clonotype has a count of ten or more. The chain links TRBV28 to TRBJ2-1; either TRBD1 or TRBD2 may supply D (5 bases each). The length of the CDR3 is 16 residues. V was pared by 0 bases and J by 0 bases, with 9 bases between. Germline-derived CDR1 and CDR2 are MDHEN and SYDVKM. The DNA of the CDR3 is TGTGCCAGCAGTTTATGGCCAGGGAGCTCCTACAATGAGCAGTTCTTC. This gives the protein CASSLWPGSSYNEQFF.

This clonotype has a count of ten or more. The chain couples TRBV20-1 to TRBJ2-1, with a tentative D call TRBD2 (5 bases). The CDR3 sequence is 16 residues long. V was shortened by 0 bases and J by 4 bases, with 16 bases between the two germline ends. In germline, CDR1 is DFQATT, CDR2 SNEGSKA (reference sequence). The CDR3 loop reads CSAREDGEFTYNEQFF. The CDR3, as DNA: TGCAGTGCTAGAGAGGACGGGGAGTTTACTTACAATGAGCAGTTCTTC.

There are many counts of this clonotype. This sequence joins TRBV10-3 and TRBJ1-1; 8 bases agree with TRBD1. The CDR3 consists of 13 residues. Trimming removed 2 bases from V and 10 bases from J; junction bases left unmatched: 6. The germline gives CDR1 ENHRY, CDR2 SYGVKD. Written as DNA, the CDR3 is TGTGCCATCAGTGAGCTCAGGGGGCTCGGAGCTTTCTTT. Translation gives CAISELRGLGAFF.

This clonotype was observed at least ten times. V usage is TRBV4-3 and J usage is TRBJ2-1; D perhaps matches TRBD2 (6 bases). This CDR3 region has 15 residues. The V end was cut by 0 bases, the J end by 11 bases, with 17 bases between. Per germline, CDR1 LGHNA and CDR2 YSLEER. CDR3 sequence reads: CASSQDAVSGVKQFF. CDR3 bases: TGCGCCAGCAGCCAAGACGCAGTATCGGGGGTTAAGCAGTTCTTC.

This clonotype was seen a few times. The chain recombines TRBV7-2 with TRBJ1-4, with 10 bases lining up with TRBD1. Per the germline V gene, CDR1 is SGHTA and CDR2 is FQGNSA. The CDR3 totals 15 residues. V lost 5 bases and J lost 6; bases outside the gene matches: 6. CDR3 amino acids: CASSTWTGGHEKLFF. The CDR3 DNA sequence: TGTGCCAGCAGCACCTGGACAGGGGGGCATGAAAAACTGTTTTTT.

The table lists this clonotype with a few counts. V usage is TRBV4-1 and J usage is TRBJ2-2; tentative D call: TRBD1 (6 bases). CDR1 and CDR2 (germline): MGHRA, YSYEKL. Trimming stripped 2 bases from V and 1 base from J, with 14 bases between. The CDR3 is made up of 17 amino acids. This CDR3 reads CASSQKGGRGNTGELFF. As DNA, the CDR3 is TGCGCCAGCAGCCAAAAAGGCGGCAGGGGGAACACCGGGGAGCTGTTTTTT.

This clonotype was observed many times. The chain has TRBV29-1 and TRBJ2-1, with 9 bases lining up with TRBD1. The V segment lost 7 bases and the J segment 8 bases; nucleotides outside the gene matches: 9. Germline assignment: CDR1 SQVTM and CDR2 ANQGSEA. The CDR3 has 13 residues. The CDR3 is CSGGDRATYEQFF. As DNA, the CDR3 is TGCAGCGGAGGGGACAGGGCGACGTATGAGCAGTTCTTC.

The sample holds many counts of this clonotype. CDR3 residues: CSARDYLAGGNTDTQYF. CDR3 DNA: TGCAGTGCTAGAGATTATCTAGCGGGAGGAAACACAGATACGCAGTATTTT. The V call is TRBV20-1, the J call TRBJ2-3, with 11 positions matching TRBD2. The CDR3 consists of 17 residues. The V gene end was trimmed by 0 bases and the J gene end by 2 bases; junction bases not matched to a gene: 7. The germline V gene encodes CDR1 DFQATT and CDR2 SNEGSKA (reference sequence).

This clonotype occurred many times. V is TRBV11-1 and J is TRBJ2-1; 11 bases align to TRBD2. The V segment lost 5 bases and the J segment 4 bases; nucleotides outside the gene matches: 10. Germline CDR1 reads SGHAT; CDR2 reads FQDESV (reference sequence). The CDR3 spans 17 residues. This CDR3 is CASSPRRTSGSYNEQFF. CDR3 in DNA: TGTGCCAGCAGCCCTAGAAGGACTAGCGGGTCTTACAATGAGCAGTTCTTC.

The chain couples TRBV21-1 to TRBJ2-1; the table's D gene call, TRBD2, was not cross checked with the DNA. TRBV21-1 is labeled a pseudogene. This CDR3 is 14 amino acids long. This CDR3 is CASSNSGRAPEQFF. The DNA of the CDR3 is TGTGCCAGCAGCAATAGCGGGAGGGCCCCTGAGCAGTTCTTC.

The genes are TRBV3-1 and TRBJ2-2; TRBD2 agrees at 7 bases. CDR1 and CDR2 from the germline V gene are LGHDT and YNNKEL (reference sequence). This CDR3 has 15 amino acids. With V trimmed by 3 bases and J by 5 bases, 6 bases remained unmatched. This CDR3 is CASSQGGSGTGELFF. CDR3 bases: TGTGCCAGCAGCCAGGGCGGGAGTGGTACCGGGGAGCTGTTTTTT.

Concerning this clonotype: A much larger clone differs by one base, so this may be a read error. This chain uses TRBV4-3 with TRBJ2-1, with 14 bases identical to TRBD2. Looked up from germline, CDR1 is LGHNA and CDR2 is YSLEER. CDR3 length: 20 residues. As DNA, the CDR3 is TGCGCCAGCTGCCAAGTTGGACTAGCGGGAGGTCCCATCGTATACAATGAGCAGTTCTTC. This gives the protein CASCQVGLAGGPIVYNEQFF.

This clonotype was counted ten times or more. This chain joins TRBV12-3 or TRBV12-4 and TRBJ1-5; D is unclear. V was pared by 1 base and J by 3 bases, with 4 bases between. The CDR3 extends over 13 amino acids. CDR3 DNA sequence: TGTGCCAGCAGTTTAGTCAACAATCAGCCCCAGCATTTT. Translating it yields CASSLVNNQPQHF.

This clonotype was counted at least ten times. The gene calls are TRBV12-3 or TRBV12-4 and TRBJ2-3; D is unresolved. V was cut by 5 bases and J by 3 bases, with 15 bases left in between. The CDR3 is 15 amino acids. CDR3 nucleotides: TGTGCCAGCAGTCCACGACACCTAACGACAGATACGCAGTATTTT. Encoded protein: CASSPRHLTTDTQYF.

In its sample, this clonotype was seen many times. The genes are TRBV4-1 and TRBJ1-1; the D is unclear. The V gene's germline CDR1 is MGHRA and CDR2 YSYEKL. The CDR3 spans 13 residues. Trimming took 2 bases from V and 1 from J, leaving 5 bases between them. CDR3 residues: CASSQLTNTEAFF. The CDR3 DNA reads TGCGCCAGCAGCCAATTAACGAACACTGAAGCTTTCTTT.

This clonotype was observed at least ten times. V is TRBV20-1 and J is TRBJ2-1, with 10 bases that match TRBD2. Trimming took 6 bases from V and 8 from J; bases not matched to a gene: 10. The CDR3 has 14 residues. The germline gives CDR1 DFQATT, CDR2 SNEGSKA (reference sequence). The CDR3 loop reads CSARSSGSPYEQFF. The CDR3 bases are TGCAGTGCCCGCTCTAGCGGGAGCCCCTATGAGCAGTTCTTC.

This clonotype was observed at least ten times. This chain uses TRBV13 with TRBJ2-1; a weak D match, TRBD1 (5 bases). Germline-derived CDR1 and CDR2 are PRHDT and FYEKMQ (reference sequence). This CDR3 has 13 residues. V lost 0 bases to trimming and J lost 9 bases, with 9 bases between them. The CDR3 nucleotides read TGTGCCAGCAGCTTAGGCCTAGGGGTTGAGCAGTTCTTC. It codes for CASSLGLGVEQFF.

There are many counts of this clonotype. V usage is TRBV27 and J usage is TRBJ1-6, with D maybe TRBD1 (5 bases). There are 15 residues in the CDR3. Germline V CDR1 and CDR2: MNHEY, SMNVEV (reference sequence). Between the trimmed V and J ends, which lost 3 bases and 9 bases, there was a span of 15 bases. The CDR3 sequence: CASSFGPRGSSPLHF. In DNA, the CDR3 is TGTGCCAGCAGTTTTGGGCCTCGGGGGAGTTCACCCCTCCACTTT.

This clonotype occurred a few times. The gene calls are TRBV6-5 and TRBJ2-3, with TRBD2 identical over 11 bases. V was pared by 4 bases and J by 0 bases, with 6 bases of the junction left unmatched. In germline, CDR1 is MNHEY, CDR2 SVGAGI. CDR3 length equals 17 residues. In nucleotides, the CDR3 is TGTGCCAGCAGTTCAAAGGGACTAGCGGCCAGCACAGATACGCAGTATTTT. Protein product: CASSSKGLAASTDTQYF.

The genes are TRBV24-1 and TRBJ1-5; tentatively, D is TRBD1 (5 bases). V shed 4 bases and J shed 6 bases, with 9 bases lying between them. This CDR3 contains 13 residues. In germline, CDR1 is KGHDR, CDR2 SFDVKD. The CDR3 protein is CATSELGGQPQHF. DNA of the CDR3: TGTGCCACCAGTGAACTGGGGGGTCAGCCCCAGCATTTT.

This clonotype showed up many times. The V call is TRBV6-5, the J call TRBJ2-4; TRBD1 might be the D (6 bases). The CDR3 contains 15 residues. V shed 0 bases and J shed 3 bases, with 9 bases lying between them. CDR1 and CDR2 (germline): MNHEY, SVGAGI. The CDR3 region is CASSYSTGGKNIQYF. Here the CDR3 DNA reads TGTGCCAGCAGTTACTCGACAGGTGGCAAAAACATTCAGTACTTC.